The 16 T cell receptor beta chains listed next were all sequenced from one sample in a study of shared clonotypes between healthy human individuals. The method was immunoSEQ multiplex PCR; TCRdb's version includes in-frame clones alone and lacks a portion of them. The repertoire holds millions of clones, 85% to 95% seen once, with more than 0.1% in the top ten. The sample taken for sequencing was naive CD4+ T cells sorted from blood. The subset denotes: CD45RA+ positively selected. All receptors come from a man younger than 35 in good health.

The genes are TRBV7-6 and TRBJ2-7; perhaps TRBD1 as D (5 bases). There are 13 residues in the CDR3. The germline V and J ends were trimmed by 7 bases and 3 bases, with 13 bases remaining between them. Germline assignment: CDR1 SGHVS and CDR2 FNYEAQ. DNA of the CDR3: TGTGCCAGCATGAGACGTGACAGCTACGAGCAGTACTTC. Protein product: CASMRRDSYEQYF.

As concerns this clone: Distinct nucleotide sequences in the sample also encode this CDR3. The gene calls are TRBV5-1 and TRBJ2-7; D might be TRBD1 (5 bases). The CDR3 sequence is 13 residues long. Germline assignment: CDR1 SGHRS and CDR2 YFSETQ. The V and J ends lost 1 base and 3 bases respectively, with 8 bases between them. In DNA form, the CDR3 reads TGCGCCAGCAGCTTGACAGGAATCTACGAGCAGTACTTC. Translated: CASSLTGIYEQYF.

This clone was seen a single time. The rearrangement links TRBV13 to TRBJ2-7, with D possibly matching TRBD1 (5 bases). Germline V gives CDR1 PRHDT, CDR2 FYEKMQ (reference sequence). CDR3 size: 14 residues. The V end lost 2 bases, the J end lost 1 base, and 9 bases lay between the germline ends. CDR3 region: CASSLQGASYEQYF. Written as DNA, the CDR3 is TGTGCCAGCAGCTTACAAGGGGCGTCCTACGAGCAGTACTTC.

The V call is TRBV5-1, the J call TRBJ2-3, with D tentatively TRBD2 (6 bases). From germline, CDR1 is SGHRS and CDR2 YFSETQ. The CDR3 runs to 16 residues. Trimming removed 4 bases from V and 3 bases from J, with 18 bases in between. As DNA, the CDR3 is TGCGCCAGCAGCATTACTCTAGCGTCAACAACAGATACGCAGTATTTT. Protein product: CASSITLASTTDTQYF.

This chain links TRBV11-2 with TRBJ1-1; D call uncertain. The CDR3 extends over 13 amino acids. Deletions cut 6 bases from V and 11 bases from J, with 19 bases between. The germline V gene encodes CDR1 SGHAT and CDR2 FQNNGV. CDR3 bases: TGTGCCAGCAGATTTAAGGCAGCGAGCGCTGCTTTCTTT. Amino acid sequence: CASRFKAASAAFF.

The V and J genes are TRBV2 and TRBJ2-3, with 7 nucleotides matching TRBD2. The germline V gene has CDR1 SNHLY and CDR2 FYNNEI. V shed 5 bases and J 6 bases; nucleotides not matched to a gene: 11. This CDR3 region has 15 residues. The CDR3 sequence: CASSSGEANGDTQYF. The CDR3 DNA follows: TGTGCCAGCAGTAGCGGGGAGGCAAACGGGGATACGCAGTATTTT.

The chain carries TRBV18 and TRBJ2-7; D possibly matches TRBD1 or TRBD2 (5 bases each). V was clipped by 3 bases and J by 0 bases, with 12 bases between them. Per germline, CDR1 KGHSH and CDR2 LQKENI. CDR3 length: 15 residues. Written as DNA, the CDR3 is TGTGCCAGCTCACCCGTTCCCGGGACCTCCTACGAGCAGTACTTC. Its translation: CASSPVPGTSYEQYF.

V gene TRBV2 combines with J gene TRBJ2-2, with D tentatively TRBD1 (5 bases). Trimming stripped 7 bases from V and 4 bases from J, with 13 bases between. The germline V gene has CDR1 SNHLY and CDR2 FYNNEI. CDR3 length equals 14 residues. The CDR3 region has the DNA TGTGCCAGCAAGAAAGGGGTGGGCACCGGGGAGCTGTTTTTT. Encoded protein: CASKKGVGTGELFF.

The chain links TRBV14 to TRBJ2-1; D is ambiguous. Trimming removed 7 bases from V and 8 bases from J, with 15 bases in between. The CDR3 totals 13 residues. CDR1 SGHDN and CDR2 FVKESK come from the germline V gene. The chain's CDR3 is CASTPRIGHEQFF. CDR3 nucleotide sequence: TGTGCCAGCACCCCAAGGATAGGACATGAGCAGTTCTTC.

CDR3 sequence reads: CASSTLGQGTNTIYF. The CDR3 DNA follows: TGTGCCAGCAGCACTCTCGGACAGGGAACAAACACCATATATTTT. The chain links TRBV9 to TRBJ1-3; TRBD1 matches at 8 bases. V trimming: 4 bases; J trimming: 6 bases; junction bases outside the gene matches: 9. This CDR3 is 15 amino acids long. Germline CDR1 is SGDLS and CDR2 is YYNGEE.

The chain has TRBV18 and TRBJ2-5, with a tentative D call TRBD1 (5 bases). This CDR3 comprises 12 residues. Germline V lookup: CDR1 KGHSH, CDR2 LQKENI. V lost 5 bases to trimming and J lost 5 bases, with 9 bases between them. The CDR3 reads CASSRTFETQYF. CDR3 DNA: TGTGCCAGCTCAAGGACATTCGAGACCCAGTACTTC.

The chain uses TRBV18 and TRBJ2-5; no reliable D call. This CDR3 is 12 amino acids long. Trimming removed 6 bases from V and 4 bases from J, with 9 bases in between. The germline gives CDR1 KGHSH, CDR2 LQKENI. The CDR3 bases are TGTGCCAGCTCCACTCCGGGAGAGACCCAGTACTTC. This gives the protein CASSTPGETQYF.

This clone showed up just once. The chain is built from TRBV7-2 and TRBJ2-7, with D uncertain. This CDR3 region has 13 residues. Germline V gives CDR1 SGHTA, CDR2 FQGNSA. Trimming took 6 bases from V and 2 from J, leaving 11 bases between them. The CDR3: CASSAGGTYEQYF. In nucleotides, the CDR3 is TGTGCCAGCAGTGCCGGTGGAACCTACGAGCAGTACTTC.

CDR3 protein: CSVNNKLTNTEAFF. The CDR3 DNA sequence: TGCAGCGTTAACAACAAACTTACGAACACTGAAGCTTTCTTT. The rearrangement joins TRBV29-1 to TRBJ1-1; D is uncertain. The CDR3 is 14 residues long. Germline values: CDR1 SQVTM, CDR2 ANQGSEA. V was clipped by 5 bases and J by 1 base, with 14 bases between them.

The rearrangement links TRBV14 to TRBJ2-7; D may match TRBD1 or TRBD2 (5 bases each). From germline, CDR1 is SGHDN and CDR2 FVKESK. V dropped 4 bases and J dropped 5 bases, with 21 bases sitting between them. This CDR3 region has 16 residues. The CDR3 DNA reads as TGTGCCAGCAGCCCCCTATTAGGGACGGGTGGTAACGAGCAGTACTTC. This gives the protein CASSPLLGTGGNEQYF.

V usage is TRBV18 and J usage is TRBJ2-2, with 9 bases matching TRBD1. Germline values: CDR1 KGHSH, CDR2 LQKENI. The CDR3 contains 14 residues. With 3 bases clipped from V and 6 bases from J, the junction kept 2 bases outside the gene matches. The CDR3 region is CASSPRTGAGELFF. For the CDR3, the DNA is TGTGCCAGCTCACCTAGGACAGGGGCCGGGGAGCTGTTTTTT.